These 26 T cell receptor beta chains originate from one sample sequenced in a study of regulatory T cells in long-lasting Graves disease. Library construction for TCR beta used iRepertoire HTBI primers and Arm-PCR of CDR3 regions. TCRdb re-called the multiplex PCR reads with MiXCR, one entry per CDR3 protein. The sample shows about 520,000 distinct CDR3 sequences, approximately 12% of them seen only once. This sample's time point: newly diagnosed GD, antithyroid drugs for less than 3 months. The TCR library used RNA extracted from PBMCs. The data also belong to a second study, concerning T cells in Graves' hyperthyroidism and ophthalmopathy.

The material was peripheral blood mononuclear cells (PBMCs), obtained at new diagnosis, from a patient treated with antithyroid drugs. These receptors came from a woman aged 25-40 years with Graves disease.

This clonotype was counted between two and nine times. One base away lies a much larger clone, so this may be a sequencing read error. The chain combines TRBV18 with TRBJ1-1; D gene uncertain. Germline CDR1 reads KGHSH; CDR2 reads LQKENI. The CDR3 has 13 residues. Trimming cost V 2 bases and J 1 base, with 5 bases left between them. The CDR3 DNA sequence: TGTGCCAGCTCACCATACAGGAACACTGAAGCTTTCTTT. Its protein is CASSPYRNTEAFF.

The rearrangement links TRBV19 to TRBJ2-2; D is possibly TRBD1 (6 bases). Germline loops: CDR1 LNHDA, CDR2 SQIVND (reference sequence). This CDR3 region has 17 residues. V was pared by 3 bases and J by 0 bases, with 14 bases between. This CDR3 reads CASSIWGPDSNTGELFF. In nucleotides, the CDR3 is TGTGCCAGTAGTATCTGGGGGCCGGACTCGAACACCGGGGAGCTGTTTTTT.

This clonotype was found many times. The chain employs TRBV28 and TRBJ2-7; TRBD1 or TRBD2 may be the D gene (5 bases each). With 7 bases removed from V and 2 bases from J, the gap between germline ends came to 24 bases. This CDR3 region has 17 residues. Germline CDR1 reads MDHEN; CDR2 reads SYDVKM. The CDR3 here is CASTGPAFWGSPYEQYF. Here the CDR3 DNA reads TGTGCCAGCACCGGCCCGGCCTTTTGGGGGAGCCCCTACGAGCAGTACTTC.

A note on this clonotype: Germline is not matched at one junction end, which may reflect a read error. The CDR3 nucleotides are TGTGCCTGGGACAGGGCACCGAATGAAAGACTGTTTTTT. Its translation: CAWDRAPNERLFF. The genes are TRBV30 and TRBJ1-4, with 7 bases fitting TRBD1. The germline V gene has CDR1 GTSNPN and CDR2 SVGIG (reference sequence). The CDR3 contains 13 residues. Based on the CDR3 plus reference TRBV30 and TRBJ1-4, the full variable domain is SQTIHQWPATLVQPVGSPLSLECTVEGTSNPNLYWYRQAAGRGLQLLFYSVGIGQISSEVPQNLSASRPQDRQFILSSKKLLLSDSGFYLCAWDRAPNERLFFGSGTQLSVL.

Comments on this clonotype: One base away lies a much larger clone, so this may be a sequencing read error. Likely a read error: the CDR3 ends without its conserved phenylalanine or tryptophan. This sequence joins TRBV6-2 or TRBV6-3 and TRBJ2-7; the D gene could be TRBD1 or TRBD2 (5 bases each). Germline lookup yields CDR1 MNHEY and CDR2 SVGEGT. V lost 3 bases to trimming and J lost 5 bases, with 14 bases between them. CDR3 length equals 14 residues. As DNA, the CDR3 is TGTGCCAGCAGTTATCTAAGGGGACGCAACGAGCAGTACCTC. This sequence encodes CASSYLRGRNEQYL.

This clonotype was counted ten times or more. The chain employs TRBV30 and TRBJ2-1; D is perhaps TRBD2 (6 bases). In germline, CDR1 is GTSNPN, CDR2 SVGIG (reference sequence). The CDR3 totals 13 residues. The V gene lost 5 bases and the J gene lost 10 bases, with 18 bases spanning the gap. CDR3 coding DNA: TGTGCCTGGTCGCGATCCGGAGGGGCGGAGCAGTTCTTC. It encodes CAWSRSGGAEQFF.

The chain has TRBV27 and TRBJ1-1; tentatively, D is TRBD1 (5 bases). Germline V gene lookup returns CDR1 MNHEY and CDR2 SMNVEV (reference sequence). This CDR3 has 13 amino acids. Deletions cut 3 bases from V and 11 bases from J, with 16 bases between. DNA of the CDR3: TGTGCCAGCAGTTTCGGGGGGGAATTGGGCGCTTTCTTT. It codes for CASSFGGELGAFF.

This clonotype was counted at least ten times. The chain joins TRBV24-1 to TRBJ2-5; D is ambiguous. Trimming left V 7 bases short and J 4 bases short, with 9 bases between. This CDR3 has 12 residues. The germline V gene encodes CDR1 KGHDR and CDR2 SFDVKD. The CDR3 is CATSEGRETQYF. The CDR3 nucleotides are TGTGCCACCAGCGAAGGCCGAGAGACCCAGTACTTC.

V and J are TRBV18 and TRBJ2-2, with TRBD1 as a possible D gene (6 bases). Per germline, CDR1 KGHSH and CDR2 LQKENI. The CDR3 extends over 17 amino acids. Trimming stripped 2 bases from V and 1 base from J, with 14 bases between. The CDR3 region is CASSPTYSGQNTGELFF. The CDR3 DNA follows: TGTGCCAGCTCACCAACCTACTCGGGACAGAACACCGGGGAGCTGTTTTTT.

This clonotype was recorded at least ten times. CDR3: CASHTAGTGNYGYTF. Written as DNA, the CDR3 is TGTGCCAGCCATACCGCCGGGACCGGTAACTATGGCTACACCTTC. The V call is TRBV6-1, the J call TRBJ1-2, with D perhaps matching TRBD1 (5 bases). This CDR3 spans 15 amino acids. Trimming left V 8 bases short and J 1 base short, with 17 bases between. Germline lookup yields CDR1 MNHNS and CDR2 SASEGT.

This clonotype was counted only a few times. V is TRBV25-1 and J is TRBJ1-1, with D possibly TRBD1 on 5 matching bases. The V end was cut by 6 bases, the J end by 3 bases, with 11 bases between. CDR1 and CDR2 (germline): MGHDK, SYGVNS. The CDR3 sequence is 13 residues long. CDR3 nucleotide sequence: TGTGCCAGCAGGCCTGGAGGGGACACTGAAGCTTTCTTT. Residues: CASRPGGDTEAFF.

This clonotype was picked up a small number of times. V is TRBV6-1 and J is TRBJ2-1; D ambiguous. The germline V gene encodes CDR1 MNHNS and CDR2 SASEGT. The CDR3 consists of 18 residues. The ends were cut back, 5 bases at V and 0 bases at J, with 20 bases in the middle. The CDR3 nucleotides read TGTGCCAGCAGTCTTTCCCACCCGACTGCGAGCTCCTACAATGAGCAGTTCTTC. This translates into CASSLSHPTASSYNEQFF.

This clonotype has more than one count but fewer than ten. The chain is built from TRBV20-1 and TRBJ2-5; D is ambiguous. Germline V gene lookup returns CDR1 DFQATT and CDR2 SNEGSKA (reference sequence). V dropped 6 bases and J dropped 5 bases, with 13 bases sitting between them. The CDR3 covers 12 residues. The CDR3 is CSAPQLSETQYF. In DNA, the CDR3 is TGCAGTGCACCACAGTTGAGTGAGACCCAGTACTTC.

The sample holds a few counts of this clonotype. The rearrangement links TRBV6-1 to TRBJ1-2; 10 bases match TRBD1. The CDR3 length is 16 residues. Germline V gene data show CDR1 as MNHNS and CDR2 as SASEGT. V shed 5 bases and J 6 bases; nucleotides not matched to a gene: 12. CDR3 nucleotides: TGTGCCAGCAGTTACGCCTTGGGACAGGGGTCCAATGGCTACACCTTC. Translating it yields CASSYALGQGSNGYTF.

There are many counts of this clonotype. The gene calls are TRBV12-5 and TRBJ1-5, with TRBD1 matching over 9 bases. Looked up from germline, CDR1 is LGHNT and CDR2 is FRNRAP. Trimming took 1 base from V and 3 from J; bases not matched to a gene: 4. CDR3 length equals 16 residues. CDR3 DNA sequence: TGTGCTAGTGGTTTGGAGGGACAGGGTGTCAATCAGCCCCAGCATTTT. Amino acids: CASGLEGQGVNQPQHF.

This clonotype was counted between two and nine times. The J gene is TRBJ2-7, the V gene TRBV15; possible D gene TRBD2, 5 bases. Trimming cost V 3 bases and J 2 bases, with 11 bases left between them. In germline, CDR1 is LNHNV, CDR2 YYDKDF (reference sequence). This CDR3 has 14 amino acids. CDR3 in amino acids: CATSSLRGTYEQYF. The CDR3 DNA reads as TGTGCCACCAGCAGTCTCCGGGGAACCTACGAGCAGTACTTC.

At least ten counts were recorded for this clonotype. The J gene is TRBJ2-7, the V gene TRBV7-2; 7 bases align to TRBD1. Germline assignment: CDR1 SGHTA and CDR2 FQGNSA. V shed 1 base, J shed 2 bases, and the junction held 2 bases outside the gene matches. The CDR3 sequence is 14 residues long. The CDR3 spells CASSLEQGPYEQYF. The CDR3 region has the DNA TGTGCCAGCAGCTTAGAACAGGGGCCCTACGAGCAGTACTTC. Full variable domain (rest looked up from reference TRBV7-2 and TRBJ2-7): GAGVSQSPSNKVTEKGKDVELRCDPISGHTALYWYRQSLGQGLEFLIYFQGNSAPDKSGLPSDRFSAERTGGSVSTLTIQRTQQEDSAVYLCASSLEQGPYEQYFGPGTRLTVT.

This clonotype was recorded once. Since a much larger clone is just one base distant, this may be a read error. The genes are TRBV4-3 and TRBJ2-7; D is unresolved. V gave up 3 bases and J gave up 5 bases, with 17 bases separating them. The CDR3 sequence is 15 residues long. Germline lookup yields CDR1 LGHNA and CDR2 YSLEER. The CDR3 spells CASSQATGARDEQYF. The CDR3 DNA reads TGCGCCAGCAGCCAGGCAACTGGTGCTAGGGACGAGCAGTACTTC.

Points on this clonotype: Possible read error: a much larger clone is one base away. The chain is built from TRBV27 and TRBJ2-5, with 10 bases identical to TRBD2. The CDR3 length is 15 residues. Germline values: CDR1 MNHEY, CDR2 SMNVEV (reference sequence). The CDR3 DNA is TGTTCCAGCAGTGGACTAGCGGCTACCCAAGAGACCCAGTACTTC. Its translation: CSSSGLAATQETQYF.

This clonotype was picked up a small number of times. This chain uses TRBV19 with TRBJ2-7, with no clear D. V was clipped by 9 bases and J by 2 bases, with 20 bases between them. The V gene's germline CDR1 is LNHDA and CDR2 SQIVND (reference sequence). The CDR3 consists of 15 residues. The CDR3 spells CASSNNFVPTYEQYF. CDR3 nucleotide sequence: TGTGCCAGCTCAAATAACTTTGTCCCGACCTACGAGCAGTACTTC.

Ten or more counts support this clonotype. This rearrangement joins TRBV24-1 to TRBJ1-4; weak D call: TRBD1 (6 bases). Per the germline V gene, CDR1 is KGHDR and CDR2 is SFDVKD. V was shortened by 4 bases and J by 7 bases, with 21 bases between the two germline ends. This CDR3 is 17 amino acids long. The CDR3 DNA is TGTGCCACCAGTGACTTCCTCAGGGACACCTTCGTTGAAAAACTGTTTTTT. Translated: CATSDFLRDTFVEKLFF.

Ten or more counts support this clonotype. The chain recombines TRBV30 with TRBJ1-2, with 7 nucleotides matching TRBD1. The ends lost 5 bases at V and 5 bases at J; junction bases unmatched: 5. The CDR3 is 12 residues long. The V gene's germline CDR1 is GTSNPN and CDR2 SVGIG (reference sequence). The CDR3 region has the DNA TGTGCCTGGGACTACAGGGGATATGGCTACACCTTC. Amino acid sequence: CAWDYRGYGYTF.

In its sample, this clonotype was seen a few times. This chain uses TRBV6-2 or TRBV6-3 with TRBJ1-5; TRBD1 matches at 8 bases. Germline V gives CDR1 MNHEY, CDR2 SVGEGT. V lost 7 bases to trimming and J lost 7 bases; unmatched junction nucleotides: 12. CDR3 length equals 15 residues. CDR3 nucleotides: TGTGCCAGCACCGCACGGGATCCAGGGGGCCAGCCCCAGCATTTT. This gives the protein CASTARDPGGQPQHF.

Remarks on this clonotype: Just one base apart from a much larger clone, this may be a read error. The CDR3 loop is CVTSRDLGSSYEQYF. The DNA of the CDR3 is TGTGTCACCAGCAGAGACCTGGGGAGCTCCTACGAGCAGTACTTC. V is TRBV15 and J is TRBJ2-7; weak D call: TRBD2 (5 bases). This CDR3 region has 15 residues. Germline values: CDR1 LNHNV, CDR2 YYDKDF (reference sequence).

There are many counts of this clonotype. J is TRBJ2-3 and V is TRBV27; the D call may be TRBD1 or TRBD2 (5 bases each). The CDR3 consists of 15 residues. The germline V gene encodes CDR1 MNHEY and CDR2 SMNVEV (reference sequence). Trimming took 5 bases from V and 0 from J, leaving 12 bases between them. CDR3 region: CASSDGTPSTDTQYF. The CDR3 region has the DNA TGTGCCAGCAGTGACGGGACCCCGAGCACAGATACGCAGTATTTT.

The table lists this clonotype with a few counts. A much larger clone differs by one base, so this may be a read error. Lacking the conserved final phenylalanine or tryptophan, this CDR3 likely reflects a read error. The chain combines TRBV7-8 with TRBJ1-1; D gene unclear. Trimming cost V 6 bases and J 1 base, with 12 bases left between them. Germline V gives CDR1 SGHVS, CDR2 FQNEAQ. CDR3 length equals 14 residues. The CDR3 coding sequence is TGTGCCAGCAGTGAATGGCCAGGGAACACTGAAGCTTTCCTT. It codes for CASSEWPGNTEAFL.